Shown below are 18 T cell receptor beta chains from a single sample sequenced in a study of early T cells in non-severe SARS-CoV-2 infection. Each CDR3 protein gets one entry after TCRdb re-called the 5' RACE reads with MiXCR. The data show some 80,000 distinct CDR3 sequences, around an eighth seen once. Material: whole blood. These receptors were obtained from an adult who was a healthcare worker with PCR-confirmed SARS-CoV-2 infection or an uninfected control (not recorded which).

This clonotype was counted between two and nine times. The CDR3 DNA reads as TGTGCCAGCAGCTTAATAACGACTAGCGGGAGTAATGAGCAGTTCTTC. Translation gives CASSLITTSGSNEQFF. The chain combines TRBV11-2 with TRBJ2-1; 12 bases match TRBD2. Looked up from germline, CDR1 is SGHAT and CDR2 is FQNNGV. The CDR3 totals 16 residues. V trimming: 2 bases; J trimming: 7 bases; junction bases outside the gene matches: 6. Full variable domain (rest looked up from reference TRBV11-2 and TRBJ2-1): EAGVAQSPRYKIIEKRQSVAFWCNPISGHATLYWYQQILGQGPKLLIQFQNNGVVDDSQLPKDRFSAERLKGVDSTLKIQPAKLEDSAVYLCASSLITTSGSNEQFFGPGTRLTVL.

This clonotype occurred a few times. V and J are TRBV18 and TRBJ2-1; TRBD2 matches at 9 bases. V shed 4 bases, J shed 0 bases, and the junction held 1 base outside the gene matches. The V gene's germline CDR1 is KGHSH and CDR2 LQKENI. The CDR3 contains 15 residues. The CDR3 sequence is CASSRTSDSYNEQFF. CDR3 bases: TGTGCCAGCTCACGGACTAGCGACTCCTACAATGAGCAGTTCTTC.

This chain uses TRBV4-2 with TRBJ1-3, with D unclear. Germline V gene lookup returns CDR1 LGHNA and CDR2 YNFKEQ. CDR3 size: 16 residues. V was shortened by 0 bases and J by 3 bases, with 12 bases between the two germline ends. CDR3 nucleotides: TGTGCCAGCAGCCAAGATTTGTTATCGGTTGGAAACACCATATATTTT. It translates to CASSQDLLSVGNTIYF.

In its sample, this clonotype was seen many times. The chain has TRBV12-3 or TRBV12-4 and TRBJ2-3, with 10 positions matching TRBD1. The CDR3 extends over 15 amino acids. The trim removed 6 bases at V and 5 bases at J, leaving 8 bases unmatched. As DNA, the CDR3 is TGTGCCAGCAGCTACGGACAGGGGGAGGGAGATACGCAGTATTTT. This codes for CASSYGQGEGDTQYF.

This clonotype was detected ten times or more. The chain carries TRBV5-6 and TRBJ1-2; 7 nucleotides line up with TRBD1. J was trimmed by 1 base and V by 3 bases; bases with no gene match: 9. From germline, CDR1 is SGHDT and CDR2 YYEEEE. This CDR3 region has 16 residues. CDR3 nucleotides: TGTGCCAGCAGCTCGCCCGGGACAGAAATTAACTATGGCTACACCTTC. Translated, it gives CASSSPGTEINYGYTF.

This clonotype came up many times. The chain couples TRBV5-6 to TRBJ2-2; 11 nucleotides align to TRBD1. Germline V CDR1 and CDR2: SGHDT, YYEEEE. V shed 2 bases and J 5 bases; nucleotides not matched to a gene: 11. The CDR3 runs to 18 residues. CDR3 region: CASSLLSRDRGFTGELFF. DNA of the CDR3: TGTGCCAGCAGCTTACTCTCCCGGGACAGGGGGTTTACCGGGGAGCTGTTTTTT.

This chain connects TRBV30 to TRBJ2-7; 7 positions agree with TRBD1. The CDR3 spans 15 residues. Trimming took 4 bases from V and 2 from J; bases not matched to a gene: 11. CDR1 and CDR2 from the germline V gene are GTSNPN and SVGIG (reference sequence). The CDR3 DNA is TGTGCCTGGACAACCGGCGGACAGGCCGCCTACGAGCAGTACTTC. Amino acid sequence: CAWTTGGQAAYEQYF.

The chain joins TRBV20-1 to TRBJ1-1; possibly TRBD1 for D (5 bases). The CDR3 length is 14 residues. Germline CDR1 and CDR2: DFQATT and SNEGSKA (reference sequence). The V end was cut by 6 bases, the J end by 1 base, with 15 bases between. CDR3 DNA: TGCAGTGCCCTCTCAGGGAGGGGGAACACTGAAGCTTTCTTT. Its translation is CSALSGRGNTEAFF.

CDR3 loop: CASSLSPYGNQPQHF. As DNA, the CDR3 is TGTGCCAGCAGCTTGTCGCCCTATGGCAATCAGCCCCAGCATTTT. The gene calls are TRBV5-5 and TRBJ1-5; D is undetermined. The V gene's germline CDR1 is SGHKS and CDR2 YYEKEE (reference sequence). V lost 1 base and J 2 bases, leaving 10 bases between the germline ends. This CDR3 spans 15 amino acids.

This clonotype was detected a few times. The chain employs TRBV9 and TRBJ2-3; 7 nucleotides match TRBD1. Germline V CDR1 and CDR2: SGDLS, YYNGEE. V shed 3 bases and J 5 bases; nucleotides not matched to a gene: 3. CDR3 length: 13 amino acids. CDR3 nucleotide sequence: TGTGCCAGCAGCGCAACAGGGGTAGATACGCAGTATTTT. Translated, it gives CASSATGVDTQYF.

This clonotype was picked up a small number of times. The CDR3 region is CASSTPHGGGRAPYNEQFF. The DNA for the CDR3 is TGTGCCAGCAGCACACCCCACGGTGGCGGGAGGGCCCCGTACAATGAGCAGTTCTTC. This chain uses TRBV7-2 with TRBJ2-1, with 9 bases that match TRBD2. This CDR3 is built from 19 residues. Trimming cost V 5 bases and J 4 bases; bases outside gene matches: 18. Per the germline V gene, CDR1 is SGHTA and CDR2 is FQGNSA.

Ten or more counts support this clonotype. CDR3 nucleotide sequence: TGTGCCACCAGCAGGCTGGGACAGGGTAGCAATCAGCCCCAGCATTTT. Translation gives CATSRLGQGSNQPQHF. The chain joins TRBV15 to TRBJ1-5; 9 nucleotides match TRBD1. Per the germline V gene, CDR1 is LNHNV and CDR2 is YYDKDF (reference sequence). The length of the CDR3 is 16 residues. V lost 3 bases and J lost 0; bases outside the gene matches: 3.

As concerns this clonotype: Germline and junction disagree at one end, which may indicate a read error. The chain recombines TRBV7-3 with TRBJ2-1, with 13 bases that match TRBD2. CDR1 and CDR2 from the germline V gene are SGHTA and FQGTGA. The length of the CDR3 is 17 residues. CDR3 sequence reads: CVSSSRTSGGSYNEQFF. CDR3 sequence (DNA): TGTGTCAGCAGCTCTCGGACTAGCGGGGGCTCCTACAATGAGCAGTTCTTC.

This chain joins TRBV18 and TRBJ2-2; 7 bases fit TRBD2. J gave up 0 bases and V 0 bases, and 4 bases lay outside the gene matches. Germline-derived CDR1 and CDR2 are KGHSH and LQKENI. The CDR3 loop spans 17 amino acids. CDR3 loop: CASSPPGGGPNTGELFF. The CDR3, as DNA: TGTGCCAGCTCACCACCCGGCGGGGGTCCGAACACCGGGGAGCTGTTTTTT.

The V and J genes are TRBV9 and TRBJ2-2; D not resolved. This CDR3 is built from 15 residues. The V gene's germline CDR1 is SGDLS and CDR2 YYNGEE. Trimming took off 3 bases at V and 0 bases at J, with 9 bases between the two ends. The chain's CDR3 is CASSGTTSNTGELFF. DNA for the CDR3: TGTGCCAGCAGCGGAACAACCTCGAACACCGGGGAGCTGTTTTTT. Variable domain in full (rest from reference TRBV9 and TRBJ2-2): DSGVTQTPKHLITATGQRVTLRCSPRSGDLSVYWYQQSLDQGLQFLIQYYNGEERAKGNILERFSAQQFPDLHSELNLSSLELGDSALYFCASSGTTSNTGELFFGEGSRLTVL.

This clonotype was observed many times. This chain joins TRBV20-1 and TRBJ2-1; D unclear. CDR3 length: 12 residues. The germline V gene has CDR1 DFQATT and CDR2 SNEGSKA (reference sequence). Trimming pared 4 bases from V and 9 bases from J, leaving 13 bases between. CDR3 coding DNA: TGCAGTGCTATGGTGAAAGAGGCTGAGCAGTTCTTC. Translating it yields CSAMVKEAEQFF.

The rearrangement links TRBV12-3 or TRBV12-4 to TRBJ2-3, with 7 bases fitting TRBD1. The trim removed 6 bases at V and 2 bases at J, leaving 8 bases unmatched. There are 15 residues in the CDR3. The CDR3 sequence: CASRSGQTHTDTQYF. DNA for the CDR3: TGTGCCAGCAGATCGGGACAGACTCACACAGATACGCAGTATTTT.

Written as DNA, the CDR3 is TGTGCCAGCAGCTTAGACAGCTCCGGGACTAGCGGGGCCGAGCAGTTCTTC. Encoded protein: CASSLDSSGTSGAEQFF. J is TRBJ2-1 and V is TRBV7-6; 13 bases map to TRBD2. This CDR3 is 17 amino acids long. The germline V gene encodes CDR1 SGHVS and CDR2 FNYEAQ. J was trimmed by 10 bases and V by 1 base; bases with no gene match: 10.